Listed below are T cell receptor beta chains from one sample, sequenced in a study of early T cells in non-severe SARS-CoV-2 infection. A single record per CDR3 protein comes from TCRdb applying MiXCR to the 5' RACE reads. The sample has 80,000 or so distinct CDR3 sequences; about 11% are singletons. The source was whole blood, collected at baseline. These receptors all come from an adult who was a healthcare worker with PCR-confirmed SARS-CoV-2 infection or an uninfected control (not recorded which). Each CDR3 is given with its conserved first and last residue. Each record gives: V gene, D gene, CDR3 length, clone size, J gene, CDR3 protein, CDR3 DNA. The D gene is left open where the match is weak. The size field is filled for only some rows; it gives once, few, many or a size class.

TRBV7-9	TRBD1	15	many	TRBJ2-1	CASSFGRTGINEQFF	TGTGCCAGCAGCTTTGGGCGGACAGGGATCAATGAGCAGTTCTTC
TRBV5-1	NA	14	NA	TRBJ2-1	CASSLGVTGNEQFF	TGCGCCAGCAGCTTGGGGGTTACAGGGAATGAGCAGTTCTTC
TRBV11-2	NA	15	few	TRBJ2-3	CASSPEGRRRDTQYF	TGTGCCAGCAGCCCCGAGGGCCGTAGGAGGGATACGCAGTATTTT
TRBV27	NA	16	many	TRBJ1-4	CASSSPHGTQHEKLFF	TGTGCCAGCAGTTCTCCTCACGGGACGCAGCATGAAAAACTGTTTTTT
TRBV7-2	NA	15	NA	TRBJ2-5	CASSLLGFGRETQYF	TGTGCCAGCAGCCTCCTGGGGTTCGGTCGAGAGACCCAGTACTTC
TRBV7-2	NA	15	NA	TRBJ2-1	CASSPDWGSYNEQFF	TGTGCCAGCAGTCCCGACTGGGGCTCCTACAATGAGCAGTTCTTC
TRBV7-2	NA	15	NA	TRBJ2-3	CASSSGTLGTDTQYF	TGTGCCAGCAGCTCCGGGACCCTGGGCACAGATACGCAGTATTTT
TRBV6-4	NA	15	few	TRBJ2-3	CASSDSAGRTDTQYF	TGTGCCAGCAGTGACTCGGCGGGCCGCACAGATACGCAGTATTTT
TRBV4-3	NA	15	NA	TRBJ1-1	CASSYEGGWNTEAFF	TGCGCCAGCAGCTACGAGGGGGGATGGAACACTGAAGCTTTCTTT
TRBV6-1	TRBD1	14	many	TRBJ2-7	CASSDGQGAHLIHF	TGTGCCAGCAGTGACGGACAGGGGGCTCATTTGATACACTTC
TRBV6-2/TRBV6-3	NA	14	NA	TRBJ1-3	CASSSRISGNTIYF	TGTGCCAGCAGTTCTCGGATCTCTGGAAACACCATATATTTT
TRBV3-1	NA	14	few	TRBJ1-2	CASSQGLGGNGYTF	TGTGCCAGCAGCCAAGGTTTAGGGGGGAATGGCTACACCTTC
TRBV5-1	TRBD1	13	NA	TRBJ1-6	CASSSDRDSPLHF	TGCGCCAGCAGCTCGGACAGGGACTCACCCCTCCACTTT
TRBV29-1	TRBD1	13	few	TRBJ1-2	CSVGPGTGDGYTF	TGCAGCGTTGGCCCCGGGACAGGGGACGGCTACACCTTC
TRBV2	NA	14	once	TRBJ2-1	CASLGPGSHNEQFF	TGTGCCAGCTTGGGCCCGGGGTCCCACAATGAGCAGTTCTTC
TRBV6-2/TRBV6-3	NA	16	few	TRBJ2-2	CASSYSAGATSGELFF	TGTGCCAGCAGTTACTCGGCGGGGGCGACTTCCGGGGAGCTGTTTTTT
TRBV28	TRBD1	12	NA	TRBJ1-6	CASNRGGSPLHF	TGTGCCAGCAATAGAGGGGGCTCACCCCTCCACTTT
TRBV25-1	NA	11	few	TRBJ2-1	CASSEGVLQFF	TGTGCCAGCAGTGAAGGGGTATTGCAGTTCTTC
TRBV3-1	TRBD1	13	NA	TRBJ2-5	CASTPTGVETQYF	TGTGCCAGCACCCCGACAGGGGTAGAGACCCAGTACTTC
TRBV20-1	NA	13	NA	TRBJ1-1	CSASSGGSTEAFF	TGCAGTGCTAGCTCTGGGGGATCCACTGAAGCTTTCTTT
TRBV29-1	NA	13	few	TRBJ1-1	CSARAGYNTEAFF	TGCAGCGCAAGAGCAGGTTATAACACTGAAGCTTTCTTT
TRBV10-3	TRBD1	19	NA	TRBJ2-3	CAISESGQAGPFSTDTQYF	TGTGCCATCAGTGAGTCGGGACAGGCTGGTCCCTTTAGCACAGATACGCAGTATTTT
TRBV5-1	NA	13	NA	TRBJ2-7	CASSLLRDHEQYF	TGCGCCAGCAGCTTGCTAAGGGACCACGAGCAGTACTTC
TRBV2	TRBD1	16	few	TRBJ1-3	CASSVLDRRSGNTIYF	TGTGCCAGCAGTGTCCTGGACAGGCGATCTGGAAACACCATATATTTT
TRBV6-5	TRBD1	13	NA	TRBJ1-1	CASSKTGVTEAFF	TGTGCCAGCAGTAAAACAGGGGTAACTGAAGCTTTCTTT
TRBV27	NA	13	many	TRBJ2-7	CASRTWDPYEQYF	TGTGCCAGCCGGACCTGGGACCCCTACGAGCAGTACTTC
TRBV4-2	TRBD2	16	few	TRBJ2-7	CASSQESSGTSYEQYF	TGTGCCAGCAGCCAAGAGAGTAGCGGGACTTCCTACGAGCAGTACTTC
TRBV30	TRBD1	13	many	TRBJ1-1	CAWSRDRNTEAFF	TGTGCCTGGAGTAGGGACAGAAACACTGAAGCTTTCTTT
TRBV6-1	NA	12	many	TRBJ1-2	CASSEGFYGYTF	TGTGCCAGCAGTGAGGGGTTTTATGGCTACACCTTC
TRBV28	TRBD1	17	NA	TRBJ2-5	CASSWAGTGNLQETQYF	TGTGCCAGCAGCTGGGCGGGGACAGGGAACTTACAAGAGACCCAGTACTTC
TRBV5-4	NA	13	many	TRBJ2-7	CASSLAGGWEQYF	TGTGCCAGCAGCTTGGCGGGGGGCTGGGAGCAGTACTTC
TRBV6-2/TRBV6-3	TRBD1	13	few	TRBJ2-7	CASTRDSSYEQYF	TGTGCCAGCACCCGGGACAGCTCCTACGAGCAGTACTTC
TRBV6-4	TRBD2	15	many	TRBJ2-3	CASGAGGQGPDTQYF	TGTGCCAGCGGTGCGGGGGGGCAGGGGCCAGATACGCAGTATTTT
TRBV11-3	NA	13	many	TRBJ2-5	CASSLMGEETQYF	TGTGCCAGCAGCTTAATGGGGGAAGAGACCCAGTACTTC
TRBV6-1	TRBD1	15	many	TRBJ1-2	CASSDTGQSWDGYTF	TGTGCCAGCAGTGACACGGGACAGTCGTGGGATGGCTACACCTTC
TRBV7-2	NA	15	NA	TRBJ1-3	CASSLSPSSGNTIYF	TGTGCCAGCAGCTTATCTCCTAGCTCTGGAAACACCATATATTTT
TRBV14	TRBD1	14	NA	TRBJ1-2	CVSSQDRTGGGYTF	TGTGTCAGCAGCCAAGATCGGACAGGGGGCGGCTACACCTTC
TRBV19	NA	13	NA	TRBJ1-4	CASSLYRESALFF	TGTGCCAGTAGCCTTTACAGGGAAAGTGCACTGTTTTTT
TRBV20-1	NA	15	NA	TRBJ1-5	CSARPRVLSNQPQHF	TGCAGTGCTCGTCCCAGGGTTTTGAGCAATCAGCCCCAGCATTTT
TRBV12-3/TRBV12-4	TRBD1	14	few	TRBJ1-6	CAGRSGQYNSPLHF	TGTGCCGGCAGATCGGGACAGTATAATTCACCCCTCCACTTT
TRBV5-1	NA	14	many	TRBJ1-4	CASSRDGTNEKLFF	TGCGCCAGCAGCCGGGACGGCACTAATGAAAAACTGTTTTTT
TRBV6-2/TRBV6-3	TRBD1	15	many	TRBJ1-5	CASTRTGGPNQPQHF	TGTGCCAGCACCAGGACAGGGGGACCCAATCAGCCCCAGCATTTT
TRBV2	NA	12	many	TRBJ2-4	CASRTIKNIQYF	TGTGCCAGCAGGACTATCAAAAACATTCAGTACTTC
TRBV7-6	TRBD2	13	NA	TRBJ2-3	CASAGLSGDTQYF	TGTGCCAGCGCGGGACTAAGCGGAGATACGCAGTATTTT
TRBV6-6	TRBD1	18	NA	TRBJ1-4	CASSSTQGAGSYNEKLFF	TGTGCCAGCAGTTCCACACAGGGGGCGGGCAGTTATAATGAAAAACTGTTTTTT
TRBV12-3/TRBV12-4	NA	14	NA	TRBJ1-5	CASSSSDSYQPQHF	TGTGCCAGCAGTTCCTCGGACAGTTATCAGCCCCAGCATTTT
TRBV30	NA	14	many	TRBJ1-5	CAWSGNSPRGPQHF	TGTGCCTGGAGTGGAAATTCTCCGCGGGGGCCCCAGCATTTT
TRBV21-1	NA	21	many	TRBJ1-2	CASIIRDRDKGTLKSNYGYTF	TGTGCCAGCATCATCCGGGACAGGGATAAGGGGACTTTAAAATCCAACTATGGCTACACCTTC
TRBV6-2/TRBV6-3	TRBD1	14	few	TRBJ2-1	CASTLTGGLNEQFF	TGTGCCAGCACCCTGACAGGGGGCTTGAATGAGCAGTTCTTC
TRBV28	TRBD1	14	NA	TRBJ2-4	CASSLWTGGNIQYF	TGTGCCAGCAGTTTGTGGACAGGGGGAAACATTCAGTACTTC
TRBV11-3	TRBD2	11	few	TRBJ2-1	CASSREDEQFF	TGTGCCAGCAGCCGGGAGGATGAGCAGTTCTTC
TRBV6-5	NA	15	NA	TRBJ1-1	CASIPGAAPATEAFF	TGTGCCAGCATCCCCGGGGCCGCCCCAGCTACTGAAGCTTTCTTT
TRBV12-3/TRBV12-4	NA	13	NA	TRBJ2-1	CASSLGEGNEQFF	TGTGCCAGCAGTTTAGGTGAGGGCAATGAGCAGTTCTTC
TRBV7-2	TRBD2	16	few	TRBJ2-1	CASSLALSSGGNEQFF	TGTGCCAGCAGCTTAGCGCTTAGTAGCGGGGGGAATGAGCAGTTCTTC
TRBV7-8	TRBD1	15	NA	TRBJ2-2	CAISSRTGSTGELFF	TGTGCCATCAGCAGCCGGACAGGGAGCACCGGGGAGCTGTTTTTT